This paragraph reports one T cell receptor (beta chain). What it binds is not known. Nominally healthy donors were sampled, though unrecorded immune exposures were likely. The CDR3 has 14 amino acids. The V end was cut by 6 bases, the J end by 9 bases, with 18 bases between. CDR1 and CDR2 (germline): SGHVS, FQNEAQ. The source of the sample is a study of cytomegalovirus exposure and HLA in healthy donors. Findings and caveats of the study: Data from an earlier analysis indicated that most TCR beta V segments were productive either about 87% or about 30% of the time.

PCR used 60 Vbeta primers and 13 Jbeta primers. Clones were read by immunoSEQ multiplex PCR, and TCRdb kept only the in-frame ones, dropping some. The table has 210,000 or so clones, 77% seen once; the top ten hold 2.7%. This TCR derives from an older woman in good health and CMV-seropositive. The sample consisted of PBMCs. The rearrangement links TRBV7-8 to TRBJ1-5; TRBD1 is a possible D gene (6 bases). The CDR3 reads CASRAGEGGGPQHF. As DNA, the CDR3 is TGTGCCAGCAGGGCTGGGGAGGGGGGAGGGCCCCAGCATTTT.